This T cell receptor beta chain was sequenced for a study of cytomegalovirus exposure and HLA in healthy donors. Whole-study findings and limits: The records held CMV serostatus as the only immune exposure information. Most TCR sequences were uncommon, yet certain public TCRs appeared in many donors.

Nominal health characterized the donors when sampled, though unrecorded immune exposures were likely. V dropped 8 bases and J dropped 4; count of bases not matched to a gene: 6. Germline assignment: CDR1 SEHNR and CDR2 FQNEAQ (reference sequence). The CDR3 sequence is 13 residues long. Amplification used 60 Vbeta primers and 13 Jbeta primers. Source study methods: Unique TCR beta chains totaled 65 million to 95 million in a later count, with roughly 12 million of them shared. TCRdb's copy holds only in-frame clones and misses some; the assay was immunoSEQ multiplex PCR. The V and J calls and clone size are taken from that table; D and trimming were inferred from the DNA. Among 95,000 to 150,000 clones listed, over 60% were seen once. A remark on this clone: Its target is unknown.

The receptor's source is a man aged 55-75 years in good health and CMV-seropositive. The rearrangement uses TRBV7-9 and TRBJ2-7, with 9 bases fitting TRBD1. What was sequenced was PBMCs. DNA for the CDR3: TGTGCCAGCGACGCGGGACAGGGATACGAGCAGTACTTC. It encodes CASDAGQGYEQYF.